The 3 T cell receptor beta chains reported below all come from one sample, sequenced in a study of human T cells and chemical hapten exposure. MiXCR, applied by TCRdb to the RACE reads, yields one record per CDR3 protein. The table lists 250,000 to 300,000 distinct CDR3 sequences, almost 8% of them singletons. The time point denotes: pre-sensitization, week 0. Regarding treatment: therapeutic diphenylcyclopropenone sensitization with weekly scalp DPC. The sequencing here drew on whole blood, taken in connection with sensitization to the hapten diphenylcyclopropenone (DPC). The receptor source for this set is a man between 18 and 35 years old with alopecia areata. Some clones in this sample may be carry-over from other donors' samples.

The chain combines TRBV24-1 with TRBJ1-5, with a tentative D call TRBD1 (6 bases). V was clipped by 9 bases and J by 0 bases, with 11 bases between them. The CDR3 has 14 amino acids. In germline, CDR1 is KGHDR, CDR2 SFDVKD. This chain's CDR3 is CATGGPGSNQPQHF. The CDR3 nucleotides read TGTGCCACCGGGGGGCCGGGTAGCAATCAGCCCCAGCATTTT.

This clonotype was observed many times. V is TRBV6-5 and J is TRBJ1-4, with 11 bases that match TRBD1. This CDR3 region has 14 residues. Germline-derived CDR1 and CDR2 are MNHEY and SVGAGI. V was pared by 6 bases and J by 7 bases, with 4 bases of the junction left unmatched. The CDR3: CASRWDRGSEKLFF. CDR3 nucleotides: TGTGCCAGCAGGTGGGACAGGGGGTCTGAAAAACTGTTTTTT.

This clonotype came up many times. CDR3 nucleotide sequence: TGCAGTGCTAGAGAAATACAACTGACAGCCGGGAATTCACCCCTCCACTTT. Protein product: CSAREIQLTAGNSPLHF. The genes are TRBV20-1 and TRBJ1-6; weak D call: TRBD1 (5 bases). The CDR3 sequence is 17 residues long. Trimming removed 0 bases at V and 7 bases at J, with 19 bases between. Looked up from germline, CDR1 is DFQATT and CDR2 is SNEGSKA (reference sequence).